The clone carrying this TCR beta chain was found a few times. Its target is unknown. This sample is drawn from a study of T cells after yellow fever vaccination. Study-wide findings and caveats: Reappearance after the booster was observed for most primary-vaccination clones (about 96% CD4, about 91% CD8).

Production of TCR cDNA was by 5'RACE template switching, which also added a universal primer site and UMIs. One entry per CDR3 protein results from TCRdb running MiXCR on the 5' RACE reads. The table lists a few hundred thousand distinct CDR3 sequences, around 9.3% of them singletons, with over 3% in the top ten. J was trimmed by 14 bases and V by 11 bases; bases with no gene match: 14. CDR1 is KGHDR and CDR2 is SFDVKD in the germline V gene. The CDR3 contains 12 residues. The rearrangement links TRBV24-1 to TRBJ2-3; TRBD2 matches 8 bases. The sequences come from CD4+ T cells sorted from PBMCs, collected 5 days after the yellow fever booster vaccination. The clonotype comes from a man aged 18 to 29 who received the YFV17D yellow fever vaccine. The chain's CDR3 is CASEAAGGPPYF. The CDR3 DNA sequence: TGTGCCAGCGAAGCCGCGGGGGGTCCTCCGTATTTT.